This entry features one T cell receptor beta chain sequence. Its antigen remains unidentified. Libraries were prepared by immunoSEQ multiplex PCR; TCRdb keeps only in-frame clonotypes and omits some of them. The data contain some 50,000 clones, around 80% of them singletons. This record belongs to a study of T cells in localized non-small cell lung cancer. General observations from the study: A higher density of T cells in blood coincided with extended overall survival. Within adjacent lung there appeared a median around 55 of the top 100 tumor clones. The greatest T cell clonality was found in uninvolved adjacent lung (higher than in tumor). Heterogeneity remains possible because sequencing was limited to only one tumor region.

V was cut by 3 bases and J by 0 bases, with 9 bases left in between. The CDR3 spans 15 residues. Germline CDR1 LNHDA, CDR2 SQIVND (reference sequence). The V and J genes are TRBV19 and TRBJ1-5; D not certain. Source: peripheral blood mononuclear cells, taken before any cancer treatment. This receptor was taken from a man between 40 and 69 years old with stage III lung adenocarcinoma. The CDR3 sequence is CASSISGSSNQPQHF. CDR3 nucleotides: TGTGCCAGTAGTATCTCTGGAAGTAGCAATCAGCCCCAGCATTTT.